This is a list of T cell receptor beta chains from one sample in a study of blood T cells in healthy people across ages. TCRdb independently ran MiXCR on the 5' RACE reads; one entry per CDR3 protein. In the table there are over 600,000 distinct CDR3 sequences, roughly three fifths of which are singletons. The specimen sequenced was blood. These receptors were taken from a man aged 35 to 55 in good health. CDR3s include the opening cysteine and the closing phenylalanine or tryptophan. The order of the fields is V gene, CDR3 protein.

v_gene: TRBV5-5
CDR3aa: CASTSGDGRGTEAFF

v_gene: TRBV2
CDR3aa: CASALTRGGSATQYF

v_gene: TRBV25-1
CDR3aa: CASSEFDSPLHF

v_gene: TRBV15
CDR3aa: CATSRDLGGTEAFF

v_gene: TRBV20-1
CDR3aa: CSAIRQVSYNEQFF

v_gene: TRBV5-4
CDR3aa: CASSVDTGQDTQYF

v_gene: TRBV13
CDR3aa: CASSLAQGTGGYTF

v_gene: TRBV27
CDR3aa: CASSRPSHTDTQYF

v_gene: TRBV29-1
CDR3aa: CSFDRANTEAFF

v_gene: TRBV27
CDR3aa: CASSSGITYEQYF

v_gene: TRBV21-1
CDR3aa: CASSSPPTASYNEQFF

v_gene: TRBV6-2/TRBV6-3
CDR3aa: CASKTRTHQNIQYF

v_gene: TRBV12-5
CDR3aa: CASGLVENTDTQYF

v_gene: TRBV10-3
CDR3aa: CAIESGGASDTQYF

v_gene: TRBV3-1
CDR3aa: CASSQDWGKSYTF

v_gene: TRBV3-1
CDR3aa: CASSQDLIQVSYNEQFF

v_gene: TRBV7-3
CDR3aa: CVSSLIGGVNTEAFF

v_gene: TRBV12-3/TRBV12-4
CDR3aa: CASSPRGGGTDTQYF

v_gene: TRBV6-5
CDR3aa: CASSYQRGGVETQYF

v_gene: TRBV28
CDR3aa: CASSAASSYEQYF

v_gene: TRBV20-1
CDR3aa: CSATGGALRETQYF

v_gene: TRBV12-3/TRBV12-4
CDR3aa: CASTADRGGSNEQFF

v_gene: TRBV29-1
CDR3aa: CSAGDRGNYGYTF

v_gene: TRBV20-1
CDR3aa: CSAREQSDYGYTF

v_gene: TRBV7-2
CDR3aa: CASSYRSGGENIQYF

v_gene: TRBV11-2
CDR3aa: CASTLDGGAKNIQYF

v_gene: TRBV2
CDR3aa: CASSEGARNGYTF

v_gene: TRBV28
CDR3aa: CASSLSGWRETQYF

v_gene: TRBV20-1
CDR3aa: CSARDVGLGTDTQYF

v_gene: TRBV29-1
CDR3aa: CSVEMGTGIGKLFF

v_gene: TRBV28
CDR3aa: CASSLSLMSSPLHF

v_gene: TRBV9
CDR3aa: CASRYRVGKLFF

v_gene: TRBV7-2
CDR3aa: CASSLVVGESSPLHF

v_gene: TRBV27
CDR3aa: CANRLEKLFF

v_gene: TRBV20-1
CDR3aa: CSLRTGTGHVNSYNEQFF

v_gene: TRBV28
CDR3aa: CASSEPGPTSKDTQYF

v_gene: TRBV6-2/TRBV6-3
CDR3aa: CASSYDGTSVAYEQYF

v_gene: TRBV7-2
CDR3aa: CASSLEGQGSLETQYF

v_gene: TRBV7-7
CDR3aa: CASSPLMGGGGETQYF

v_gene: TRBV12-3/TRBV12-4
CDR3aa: CASSLRLHTANSPLHF

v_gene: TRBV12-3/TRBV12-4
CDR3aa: CASSAPSLNYGYTF

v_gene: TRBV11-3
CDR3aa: CASSLGRGKYNEQYF

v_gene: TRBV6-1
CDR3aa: CASSEALRSEAFF

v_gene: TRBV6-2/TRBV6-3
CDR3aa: CASSRRESNGDTQYF

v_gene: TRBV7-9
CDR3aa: CASSPPHGGFTDTQYF

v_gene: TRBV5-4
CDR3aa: CASSLAPTGAMNEQYF

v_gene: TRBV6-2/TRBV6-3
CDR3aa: CASKVAGGPYEQYF